Here is one T cell receptor (beta chain) with its context. The source of the sample is a study of blood T cell repertoires in COVID-19. Study context: Sites across the United States, Italy and Spain contributed samples from acute and convalescent COVID-19. The analysed material was cDNA or gDNA that came from T cells, B-cell-depleted T cells, or PBMCs.

Authors' analysis steps: Estimation of nucleated cell counts relied on the amplification of reference gene primers. Assay: immunoSEQ multiplex PCR; the TCRdb copy retains only in-frame clones and omits some. That table gives V, J and clone size, and the DNA gave D and trimming. The repertoire holds about 330,000 clones, with 85% to 90% as singletons. The sequencing sample was made of peripheral blood. This receptor was identified in a woman in her fifties or sixties with active or convalescent COVID-19.

CDR3: CAISEGGSYEQYF. The CDR3 DNA follows: TGTGCCATCAGTGAGGGCGGCTCCTACGAGCAGTACTTC. The rearrangement links TRBV10-3 to TRBJ2-7; D not certain. The CDR3 runs to 13 residues. Germline V CDR1 and CDR2: ENHRY, SYGVKD. V was cut by 2 bases and J by 0 bases, with 5 bases left in between.